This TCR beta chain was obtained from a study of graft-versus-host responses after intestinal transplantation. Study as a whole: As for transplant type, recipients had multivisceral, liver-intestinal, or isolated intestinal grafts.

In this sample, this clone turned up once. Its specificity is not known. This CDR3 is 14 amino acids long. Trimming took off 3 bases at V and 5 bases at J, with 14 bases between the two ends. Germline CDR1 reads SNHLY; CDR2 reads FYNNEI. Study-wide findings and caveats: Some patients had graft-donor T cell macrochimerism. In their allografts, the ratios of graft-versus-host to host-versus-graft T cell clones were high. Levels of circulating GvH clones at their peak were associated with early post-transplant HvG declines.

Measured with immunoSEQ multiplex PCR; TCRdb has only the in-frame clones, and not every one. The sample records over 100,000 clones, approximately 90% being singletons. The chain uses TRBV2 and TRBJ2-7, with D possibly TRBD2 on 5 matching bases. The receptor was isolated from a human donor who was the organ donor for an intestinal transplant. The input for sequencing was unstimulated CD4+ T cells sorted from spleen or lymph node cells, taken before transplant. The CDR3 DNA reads TGTGCCAGCAGTGACCCACCCCTAGCACACGAGCAGTACTTC. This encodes CASSDPPLAHEQYF.